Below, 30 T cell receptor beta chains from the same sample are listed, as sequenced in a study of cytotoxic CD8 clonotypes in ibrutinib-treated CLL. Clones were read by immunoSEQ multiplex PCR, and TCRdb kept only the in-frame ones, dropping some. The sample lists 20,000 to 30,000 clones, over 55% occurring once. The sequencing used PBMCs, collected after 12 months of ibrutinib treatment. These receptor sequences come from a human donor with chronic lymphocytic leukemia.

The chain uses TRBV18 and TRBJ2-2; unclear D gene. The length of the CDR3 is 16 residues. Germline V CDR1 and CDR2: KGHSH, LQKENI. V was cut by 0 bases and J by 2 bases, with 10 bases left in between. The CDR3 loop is CASSPPERANTGELFF. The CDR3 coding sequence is TGTGCCAGCTCACCACCGGAAAGGGCAAACACCGGGGAGCTGTTTTTT.

CDR3 residues: CASRNPTGARSNGYTF. In nucleotides, the CDR3 is TGTGCCAGCAGGAATCCGACAGGGGCGAGATCCAATGGCTACACCTTC. The chain is built from TRBV28 and TRBJ1-2; 8 bases map to TRBD1. V lost 6 bases, J lost 6 bases, and 15 bases stayed unmatched. The CDR3 covers 16 residues. Germline V gene lookup returns CDR1 MDHEN and CDR2 SYDVKM.

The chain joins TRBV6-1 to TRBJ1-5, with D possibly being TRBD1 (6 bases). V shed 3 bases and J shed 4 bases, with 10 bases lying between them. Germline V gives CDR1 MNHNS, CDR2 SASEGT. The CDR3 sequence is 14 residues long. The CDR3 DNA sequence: TGTGCCAGCAGTGAGACAGGAAATAATCAGCCCCAGCATTTT. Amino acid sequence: CASSETGNNQPQHF.

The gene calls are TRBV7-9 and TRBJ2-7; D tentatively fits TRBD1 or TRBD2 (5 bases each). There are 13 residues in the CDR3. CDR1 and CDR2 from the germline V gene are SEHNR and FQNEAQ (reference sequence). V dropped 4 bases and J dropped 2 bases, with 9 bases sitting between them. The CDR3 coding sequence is TGTGCCAGCAGCTATGAGGGGCCCTACGAGCAGTACTTC. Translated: CASSYEGPYEQYF. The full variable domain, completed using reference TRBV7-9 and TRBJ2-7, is DTGVSQNPRHKITKRGQNVTFRCDPISEHNRLYWYRQTLGQGPEFLTYFQNEAQLEKSRLLSDRFSAERPKGSFSTLEIQRTEQGDSAMYLCASSYEGPYEQYFGPGTRLTVT.

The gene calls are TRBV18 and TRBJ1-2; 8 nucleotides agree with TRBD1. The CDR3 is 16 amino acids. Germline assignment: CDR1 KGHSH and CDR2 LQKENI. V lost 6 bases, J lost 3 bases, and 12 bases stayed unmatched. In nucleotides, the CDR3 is TGTGCCAGCTCTCATCAGGGGGCGGCTGATGACTATGGCTACACCTTC. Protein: CASSHQGAADDYGYTF.

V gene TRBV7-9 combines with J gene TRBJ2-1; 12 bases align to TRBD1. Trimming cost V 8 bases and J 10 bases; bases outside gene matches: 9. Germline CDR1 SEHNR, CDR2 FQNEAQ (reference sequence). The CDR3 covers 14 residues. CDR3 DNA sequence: TGTGCCAGCTTATCCGGGACAGGGGGCCGGGAGCAGTTCTTC. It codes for CASLSGTGGREQFF.

The CDR3 sequence: CASARGANTQYF. The CDR3 nucleotides are TGTGCCAGCGCCCGGGGTGCAAATACGCAGTATTTT. The V gene is TRBV6-5, the J gene TRBJ2-3, with a weak D call TRBD2 (5 bases). This CDR3 spans 12 amino acids. Germline V gene data show CDR1 as MNHEY and CDR2 as SVGAGI. V was pared by 8 bases and J by 7 bases, with 13 bases between.

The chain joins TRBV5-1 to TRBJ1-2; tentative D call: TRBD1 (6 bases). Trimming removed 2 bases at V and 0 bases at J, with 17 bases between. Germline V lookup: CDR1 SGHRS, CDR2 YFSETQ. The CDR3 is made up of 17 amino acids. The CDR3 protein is CASSLSPRDNPNYGYTF. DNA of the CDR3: TGCGCCAGCAGCTTATCCCCCCGGGACAACCCTAACTATGGCTACACCTTC.

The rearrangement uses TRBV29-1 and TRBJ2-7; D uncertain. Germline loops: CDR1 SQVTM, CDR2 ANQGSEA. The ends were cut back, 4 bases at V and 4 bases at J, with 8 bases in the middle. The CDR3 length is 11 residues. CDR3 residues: CSVVLKYEQYF. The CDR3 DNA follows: TGCAGCGTTGTCTTGAAGTACGAGCAGTACTTC.

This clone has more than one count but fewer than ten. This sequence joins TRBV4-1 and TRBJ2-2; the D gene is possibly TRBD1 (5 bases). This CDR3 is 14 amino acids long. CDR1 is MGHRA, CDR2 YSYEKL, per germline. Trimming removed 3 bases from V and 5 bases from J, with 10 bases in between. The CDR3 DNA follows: TGCGCCAGCAGCCAGCGGACACAAACCGGGGAGCTGTTTTTT. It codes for CASSQRTQTGELFF.

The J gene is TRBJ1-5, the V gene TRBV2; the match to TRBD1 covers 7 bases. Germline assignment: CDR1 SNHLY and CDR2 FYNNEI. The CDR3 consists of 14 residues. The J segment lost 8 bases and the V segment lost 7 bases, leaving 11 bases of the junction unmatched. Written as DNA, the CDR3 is TGTGCCAGCAACCAACAGGGGCGAGGAGAGCCCCAGCATTTT. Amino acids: CASNQQGRGEPQHF.

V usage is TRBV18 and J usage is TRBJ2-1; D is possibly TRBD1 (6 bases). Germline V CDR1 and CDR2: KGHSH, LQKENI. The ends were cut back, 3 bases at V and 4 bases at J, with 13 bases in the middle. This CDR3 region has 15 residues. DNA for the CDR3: TGTGCCAGCTCACCCCAGGGGCTGGGGTACAATGAGCAGTTCTTC. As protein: CASSPQGLGYNEQFF.

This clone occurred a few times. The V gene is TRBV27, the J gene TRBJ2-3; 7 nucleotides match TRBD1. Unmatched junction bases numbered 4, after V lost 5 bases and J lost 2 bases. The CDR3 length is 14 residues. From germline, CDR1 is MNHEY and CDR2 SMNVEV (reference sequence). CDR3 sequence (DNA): TGTGCCAGCAGTGAGGGACAGATCACAGATACGCAGTATTTT. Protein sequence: CASSEGQITDTQYF.

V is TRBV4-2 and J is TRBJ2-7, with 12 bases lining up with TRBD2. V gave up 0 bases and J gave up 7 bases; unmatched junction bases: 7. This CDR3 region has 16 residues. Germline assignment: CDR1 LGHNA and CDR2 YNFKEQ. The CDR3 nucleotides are TGTGCCAGCAGCCAAGATCGGACTAGCGGGGCCCGAGAGCAGTACTTC. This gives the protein CASSQDRTSGAREQYF.

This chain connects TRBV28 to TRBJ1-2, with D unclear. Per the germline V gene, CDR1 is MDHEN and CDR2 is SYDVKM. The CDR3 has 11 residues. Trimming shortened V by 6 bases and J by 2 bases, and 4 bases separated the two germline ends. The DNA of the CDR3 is TGTGCCAGCAGCGGCAACTATGGCTACACCTTC. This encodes CASSGNYGYTF.

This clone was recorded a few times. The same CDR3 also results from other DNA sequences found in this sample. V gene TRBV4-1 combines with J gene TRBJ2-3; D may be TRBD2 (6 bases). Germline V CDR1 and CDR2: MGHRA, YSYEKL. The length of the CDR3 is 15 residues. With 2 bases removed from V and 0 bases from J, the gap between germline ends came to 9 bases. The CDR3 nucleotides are TGCGCCAGCAGCCAATTTGCGGGGAGCACAGATACGCAGTATTTT. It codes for CASSQFAGSTDTQYF.

The CDR3 is CASSPMGGNTEAFF. The CDR3 DNA is TGTGCCAGCTCGCCCATGGGCGGGAACACTGAAGCTTTCTTT. The chain combines TRBV18 with TRBJ1-1, with D uncertain. Germline V gene lookup returns CDR1 KGHSH and CDR2 LQKENI. Deletions cut 6 bases from V and 1 base from J, with 12 bases between. The CDR3 length is 14 residues.

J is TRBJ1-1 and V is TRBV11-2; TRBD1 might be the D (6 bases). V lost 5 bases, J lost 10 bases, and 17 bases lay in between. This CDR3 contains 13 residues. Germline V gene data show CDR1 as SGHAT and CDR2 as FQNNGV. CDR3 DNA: TGTGCCAGCAGCGCACAAGAGGGGGTCCCAGCTTTCTTT. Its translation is CASSAQEGVPAFF.

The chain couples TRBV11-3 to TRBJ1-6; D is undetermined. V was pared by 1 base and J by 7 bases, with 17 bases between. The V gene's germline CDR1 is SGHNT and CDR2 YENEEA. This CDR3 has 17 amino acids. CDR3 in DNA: TGTGCCAGCAGCTTAGTCCATTTGGGGAGTATCAATTCACCCCTCCACTTT. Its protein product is CASSLVHLGSINSPLHF.

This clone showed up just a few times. The CDR3 spells CASSDQGTTNQPQHF. The CDR3 bases are TGTGCCAGTAGTGACCAGGGGACGACTAATCAGCCCCAGCATTTT. The chain couples TRBV19 to TRBJ1-5; the D gene is possibly TRBD1 (6 bases). This CDR3 comprises 15 residues. CDR1 is LNHDA and CDR2 is SQIVND in the germline V gene (reference sequence). V lost 5 bases and J lost 4, with 15 bases in between.

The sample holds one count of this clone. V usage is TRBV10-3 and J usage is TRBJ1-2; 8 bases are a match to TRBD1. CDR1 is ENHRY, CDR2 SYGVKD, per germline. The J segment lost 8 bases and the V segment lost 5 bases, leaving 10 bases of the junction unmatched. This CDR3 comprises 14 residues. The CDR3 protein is CAISIQDRARGYTF. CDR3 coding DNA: TGTGCCATCAGTATACAGGACAGGGCGAGAGGCTACACCTTC.

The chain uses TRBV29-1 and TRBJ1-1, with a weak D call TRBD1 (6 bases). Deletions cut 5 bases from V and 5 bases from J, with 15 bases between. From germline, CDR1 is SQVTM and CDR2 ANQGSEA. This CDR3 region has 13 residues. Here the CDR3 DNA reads TGCAGCGTTACCGTAGGACAGAGGACTGAAGCTTTCTTT. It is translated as CSVTVGQRTEAFF.

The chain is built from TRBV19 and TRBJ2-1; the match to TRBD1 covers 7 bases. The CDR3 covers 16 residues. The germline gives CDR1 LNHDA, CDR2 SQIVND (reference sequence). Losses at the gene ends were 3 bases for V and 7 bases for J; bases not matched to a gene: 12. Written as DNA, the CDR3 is TGTGCCAGTAGTATTAGGCCTTACCAGGGGGTGAATGAGCAGTTCTTC. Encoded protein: CASSIRPYQGVNEQFF.

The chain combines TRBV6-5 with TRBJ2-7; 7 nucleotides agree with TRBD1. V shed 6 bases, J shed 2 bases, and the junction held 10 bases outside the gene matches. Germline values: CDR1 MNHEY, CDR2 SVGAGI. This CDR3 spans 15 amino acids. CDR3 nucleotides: TGTGCCAGCAGCCCATACGCGACAGGGACCTACGAGCAGTACTTC. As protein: CASSPYATGTYEQYF.

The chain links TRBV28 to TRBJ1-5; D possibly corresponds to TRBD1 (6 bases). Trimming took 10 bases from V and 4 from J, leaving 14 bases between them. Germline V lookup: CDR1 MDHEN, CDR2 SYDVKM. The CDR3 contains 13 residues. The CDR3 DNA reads TGTGCCAACCAGGGGTCGGGGAATCAGCCCCAGCATTTT. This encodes CANQGSGNQPQHF.

In DNA form, the CDR3 reads TGTGCCAGCAGCTTGGCTCGAGGGAGGACTGAAGCTTTCTTT. Translating gives CASSLARGRTEAFF. The chain employs TRBV5-8 and TRBJ1-1; D unresolved. The germline V gene encodes CDR1 SGHTS and CDR2 YDEGEE. V dropped 0 bases and J dropped 5 bases, with 11 bases sitting between them. The CDR3 length is 14 residues.

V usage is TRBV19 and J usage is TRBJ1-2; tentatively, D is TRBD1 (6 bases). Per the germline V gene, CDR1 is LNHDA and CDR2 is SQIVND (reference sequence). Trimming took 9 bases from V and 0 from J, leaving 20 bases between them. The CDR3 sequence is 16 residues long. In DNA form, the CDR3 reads TGTGCCAGCAAAGTATGGGGGGCCGACGCTAACTATGGCTACACCTTC. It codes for CASKVWGADANYGYTF.

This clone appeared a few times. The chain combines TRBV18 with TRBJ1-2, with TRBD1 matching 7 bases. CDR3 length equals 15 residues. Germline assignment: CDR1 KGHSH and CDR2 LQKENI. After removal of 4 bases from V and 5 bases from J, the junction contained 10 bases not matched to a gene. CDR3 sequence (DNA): TGTGCCAGCTCACTGGACAGGATTCATGTATATGGCTACACCTTC. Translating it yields CASSLDRIHVYGYTF.

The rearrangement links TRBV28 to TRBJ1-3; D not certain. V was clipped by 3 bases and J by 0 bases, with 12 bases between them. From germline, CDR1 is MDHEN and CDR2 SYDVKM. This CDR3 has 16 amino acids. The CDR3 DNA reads TGTGCCAGCAGTTTTATATCTGGTTCCTCTGGAAACACCATATATTTT. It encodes CASSFISGSSGNTIYF.

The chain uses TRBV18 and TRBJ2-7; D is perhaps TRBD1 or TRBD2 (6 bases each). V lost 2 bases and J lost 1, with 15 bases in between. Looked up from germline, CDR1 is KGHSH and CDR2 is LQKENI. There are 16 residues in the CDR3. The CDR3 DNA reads TGTGCCAGCTCACCAGGAAGGAAGGGGGGATCCTACGAGCAGTACTTC. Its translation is CASSPGRKGGSYEQYF.